A selection of T cell receptor beta chains follows, all from one sample in a study of graft-versus-host responses after intestinal transplantation. Generated by immunoSEQ multiplex PCR, the TCRdb table keeps only in-frame clones and is missing some. The data show approximately 94,000 clones, more than 75% seen once. These receptors' antigens are unknown. The sequenced sample was unstimulated CD4+ T cells sorted from spleen or lymph node cells, obtained before transplant. These receptors came from a human donor who was the organ donor for an intestinal transplant. Each CDR3 is given with its conserved first and last residue. Each record gives: J gene, clone size, V gene, D gene, CDR3 protein, CDR3 DNA. The D gene is left open where the match is weak. Expanded clones get a size class; other rows say once, few or many, or leave the size out.

>TRBJ1-1|NA|TRBV6-1|NA
CASSEVVAFF
TGTGCCAGCAGTGAGGTGGTGGCTTTCTTT
>TRBJ1-1|NA|TRBV2|NA
CASSDSASIMNTEAFF
TGTGCCAGCAGTGATTCTGCCAGCATCATGAACACTGAAGCTTTCTTT
>TRBJ2-2|NA|TRBV7-8|NA
CASSLAPGERTGELFF
TGTGCCAGCAGCTTAGCGCCCGGGGAGAGAACCGGGGAGCTGTTTTTT
>TRBJ2-5|NA|TRBV5-1|NA
CASTGGVGLETQYF
TGCGCCAGCACCGGGGGTGTAGGTTTAGAGACCCAGTACTTC
>TRBJ1-5|NA|TRBV28|TRBD1
CASSLGQGGQPQHF
TGTGCCAGCAGTCTAGGACAGGGCGGCCAGCCCCAGCATTTT
>TRBJ1-3|NA|TRBV30|NA
CAWTFSGNTIYF
TGTGCCTGGACGTTCTCTGGAAACACCATATATTTT
>TRBJ2-1|NA|TRBV5-1|TRBD1
CASSHEVDRGGNEQFF
TGCGCCAGCAGCCACGAGGTGGACAGGGGAGGCAATGAGCAGTTCTTC
>TRBJ2-3|NA|TRBV14|TRBD2
CASSHSRTRTFADTQYF
TGTGCCAGCAGCCACTCCAGGACTAGAACTTTTGCAGATACGCAGTATTTT
>TRBJ1-3|few|TRBV18|NA
CASSKGTGNTIYF
TGTGCCAGCTCCAAGGGTACTGGAAACACCATATATTTT
>TRBJ2-4|NA|TRBV30|NA
CAWSPGAIAKNIQYF
TGTGCCTGGAGTCCAGGGGCGATAGCCAAAAACATTCAGTACTTC
>TRBJ1-5|NA|TRBV6-1|NA
CASSETGAYYQPQHF
TGTGCCAGCAGTGAAACGGGGGCGTACTATCAGCCCCAGCATTTT
>TRBJ1-2|NA|TRBV15|TRBD1
CATSGQGVDYGYTF
TGTGCCACCAGCGGACAGGGGGTCGACTATGGCTACACCTTC
>TRBJ1-1|NA|TRBV6-6|NA
CASSLLSPDRNAEAFF
TGTGCCAGCAGCCTCCTAAGCCCCGACAGGAATGCTGAAGCTTTCTTT
>TRBJ2-2|few|TRBV19|NA
CATCNWGAQTGELFF
TGTGCCACCTGCAACTGGGGGGCTCAGACCGGGGAGCTGTTTTTT
>TRBJ2-1|NA|TRBV30|NA
CAWEPSGPSAPYNEQFF
TGTGCCTGGGAGCCGTCCGGTCCCTCCGCCCCTTACAATGAGCAGTTCTTC
>TRBJ1-2|NA|TRBV30|NA
CAWTRLSYGYTF
TGTGCCTGGACCCGCTTATCCTATGGCTACACCTTC
>TRBJ2-1|NA|TRBV2|NA
CASSELGHGEQFF
TGTGCCAGCAGTGAATTGGGACATGGTGAGCAGTTCTTC
>TRBJ2-1|NA|TRBV28|NA
CASTSWGNEQFF
TGTGCCAGCACCTCATGGGGGAATGAGCAGTTCTTC
>TRBJ1-4|NA|TRBV19|NA
CASSYGLGEWNEKLFF
TGTGCCAGTAGTTATGGTCTTGGGGAATGGAATGAAAAACTGTTTTTT
>TRBJ1-2|once|TRBV11-2|TRBD1
CASSRTGGPVGYTF
TGTGCCAGCAGCCGGACAGGGGGACCGGTTGGCTACACCTTC
>TRBJ2-5|NA|TRBV6-1|TRBD2
CASSEGLAGSQETQYF
TGTGCCAGCAGTGAGGGACTAGCGGGGTCACAAGAGACCCAGTACTTC
>TRBJ1-2|NA|TRBV28|NA
CASSFRRGTYGYTF
TGTGCCAGCAGTTTCCGACGGGGGACTTATGGCTACACCTTC
>TRBJ1-3|NA|TRBV5-5|NA
CASSLWDGSGNTIYF
TGTGCCAGCAGCTTATGGGATGGCTCTGGAAACACCATATATTTT
>TRBJ2-1|NA|TRBV10-1|NA
CASSAGTAPYNEQFF
TGCGCCAGCAGTGCCGGAACAGCCCCGTACAATGAGCAGTTCTTC
>TRBJ2-5|NA|TRBV6-6|NA
CASTQLYF
TGTGCCAGCACCCAGCTGTACTTC
>TRBJ1-1|NA|TRBV9|NA
CASSVEPRNTEAFF
TGTGCCAGCAGCGTAGAGCCCAGGAACACTGAAGCTTTCTTT
>TRBJ2-7|NA|TRBV30|TRBD2
CAWSAGRGGWRLEQYF
TGTGCCTGGAGTGCTGGCCGGGGGGGGTGGCGACTCGAGCAGTACTTC
>TRBJ1-6|once|TRBV18|NA
CASSPEGSRNNSPLHF
TGTGCCAGCTCACCAGAAGGGTCTCGGAATAATTCACCCCTCCACTTT
>TRBJ2-2|NA|TRBV5-6|TRBD1
CASSWGTGLKTGELFF
TGTGCCAGCAGCTGGGGGACAGGGTTAAAAACCGGGGAGCTGTTTTTT